This T cell receptor (beta chain) was identified in a study of glioma-infiltrating T cells (dated by TCRdb to the mid-2010s). General notes on the study: Sequencing of TCR alpha- and beta-chain repertoires was performed on glioma tissue, on non-neoplastic brain tissue, and on matched peripheral blood mononuclear cells. Each tissue-infiltrating repertoire was compared with the same patient's peripheral blood repertoire to measure divergence between tissue and blood T-cell populations. Three low-grade glioma patients, fewer than 10 primary glioblastoma patients and three non-glioma patients contributing non-neoplastic brain tissue were included in the paired cohort.

Regarding this clonotype: The antigen it binds to is not known. Germline and junction disagree at one end, which may indicate a read error.

CDR1 and CDR2 are drawn from the germline V gene (reference sequence): DFQATT, SNEGSKA. The CDR3, cysteine through phenylalanine, is 14 amino acids long. The sequence is cut down to CDR3 DNA, 42 bases in frame from base 1. The iRepertoire nested amplicon-rescue multiplex PCR (arm-PCR) platform was used to amplify TCR alpha and beta CDR3 regions from RNA. The input for one-step reverse transcription and amplification was roughly 85-400 ng of either tissue mRNA or PBMC total RNA. After bead purification, a secondary multiplex PCR added Illumina adapters, and libraries were gel-purified between 200 and 400 bp. Demultiplexing relied on internal 6-nucleotide barcodes carried by the libraries. The libraries were sequenced on an Illumina MiSeq using 2x220 or 2x250 nucleotide paired-end reads. The authors processed their data as follows. FLASH 1.2.11 was used to merge paired reads, and BWA-MEM then aligned the reads to the GRCh37 human genome before TRA and TRB reads were extracted. For V and J assignment, an IMGT-derived reference of cassette sequences and CDR3 motifs that included pseudogenes was used. Three-frame translation of reads was performed, and productive CDR3s were defined as those with a C...FGXG motif and no stop codons. Clonotypes were defined as unique combinations of V-J cassette pair and CDR3 amino acid sequence. Reads were filtered by Hamming distance, with the threshold set by the sequence error rate of each sample in mapped regions. TCRdb reprocessed the public reads (quality trimming at Q25 with fastp, clone calling with MiXCR) and kept in-frame beta chains. Duplicate CDR3 protein sequences are folded into a single record with the most common DNA and genes. The V and J calls were not made by the authors but by TCRdb's processing. In this sample the table shows 15,000 to 20,000 distinct CDR3 sequences, 55% to 70% of which occur a single time. Around two fifths of the sample lies in the top ten.

Beyond this particular receptor, the publication reports: Only a very small number of CDR3 sequences turned up in both tissue and blood, a result put down to high CDR3 diversity combined with limited sampling. Group comparisons were based on small numbers of patients: three non-neoplastic, three low-grade glioma and several glioblastoma patients. In non-neoplastic patients, VJ-independent divergence between tissue and blood fell below expectation, whereas in all gliomas, and especially in low-grade gliomas, the divergence rose above expectation.

The origin of this receptor is a human donor with low-grade glioma or glioblastoma, undergoing nonglioma brain surgery, or in good health (not recorded which). The chain employs TRBV20-1 and TRBJ2-7, and perhaps TRBD1 as D gene, on 6 matching bases. Sequencing was done on a sample of glioma tissue, nonneoplastic brain tissue, or PBMCs (not recorded which). The CDR3 has the sequence CSAGGGTGKNEQCF. The DNA reads as follows: TGCAGTGCTGGTGGAGGTACAGGGAAAAACGAGCAGTGCTTC.